Described below is a single T cell receptor (beta chain) sequence and its context. Many counts were recorded for this clonotype. Its cognate antigen has yet to be identified. One end of the junction fails to match germline, which may point to a read error. The data were taken from a study of CD8 T cells in ankylosing spondylitis (TCRdb year 2017). Regarding the research as a whole: The study profiled T cell receptor beta repertoires in healthy donors and ankylosing spondylitis patients to find disease-linked TCR variants. The full study cohort was made up of 20 to 25 ankylosing spondylitis patients and about a hundred healthy donors. Samples of peripheral blood were taken, and for ankylosing spondylitis patients, synovial fluid was collected as well.

The investigation overall reported the following: Significant enrichment of the disease-linked clones was reported in matched synovial fluid samples from ankylosing spondylitis patients. Blood from ankylosing spondylitis patients appeared to be characterized by a TCR beta motif composed of 7 to 9 highly homologous amino acid variants. The disease-linked clones showed a CD8+ phenotype and occurred at relatively low frequencies in peripheral blood. Some motif variants had previously been reported in the synovial fluid and blood of reactive arthritis patients, which suggests shared mechanisms of disease initiation.

The instrument was an Illumina HiSeq 2500. TCR beta libraries were prepared by quantitative 5'-RACE with molecular barcodes. The authors' pipeline ran thus. A new computational method, built on a probabilistic model of VDJ rearrangement, was used to identify disease-linked TCR variants. In-frame beta chains were kept once TCRdb had trimmed the public reads at Q25 with fastp and called clones with MiXCR. Rows with a matching CDR3 protein are joined into one entry that keeps the most common DNA and genes. These V and J calls originate from TCRdb's pipeline instead of the authors' own analysis. The sample table shows 150,000 to 200,000 distinct CDR3 sequences, and around 10% are seen once. The ten largest clones add up to 25% to 30% of the sample. Including the terminal cysteine and phenylalanine, the CDR3 comprises 14 residues. The sequence is cut down to CDR3 DNA, 42 bases in frame from base 1. CDR1 and CDR2, looked up from the germline V gene, are KGHDR and SFDVKD.

This receptor chain uses TRBV24-1 and TRBJ1-1; TRBD1 fits 9 bases in the junction. The sample was blood, either unsorted or a sorted T cell fraction (not recorded which). The TCR sequence derives from a male donor with ankylosing spondylitis or in good health (not recorded which). The nucleotide sequence reads TGTGCCACCAGTGATGGCCGGGACAGGGTGCCACGGGCGTTT. This encodes CATSDGRDRVPRAF.